A selection of T cell receptor beta chains follows, all from one sample in a study of cytomegalovirus exposure and HLA in healthy donors. Produced via immunoSEQ multiplex PCR; TCRdb's table is partial and in-frame only. The sample has approximately 150,000 clones, 77% seen once; the top ten hold 1.5% to 2%. Sequenced material: PBMCs. These receptors all stem from a woman aged 25-40 years in good health and CMV-seronegative. The CDR3 runs from the conserved cysteine through the conserved F or W. A D gene is named only where the DNA matches it firmly. Rows may omit the clone size; those that give it use once, few, many or a size class.

d_call	j_call	v_call	clone_size	cdr3_aa	cdr3_nt
-	TRBJ1-5	TRBV27	-	CASSLSGVSNQPQHF	TGTGCCAGCAGTTTATCCGGGGTTAGCAATCAGCCCCAGCATTTT
TRBD2	TRBJ2-7	TRBV4-2	-	CASSPIAGDSYEQYF	TGTGCCAGCAGCCCCATAGCGGGGGACTCCTACGAGCAGTACTTC
TRBD1	TRBJ2-7	TRBV27	-	CASSPGQGGLGYEQYF	TGTGCCAGCAGCCCGGGACAGGGGGGGTTAGGCTACGAGCAGTACTTC
-	TRBJ2-5	TRBV15	-	CATSRNPQGLQETQYF	TGTGCCACCAGCAGGAACCCCCAGGGTCTTCAAGAGACCCAGTACTTC
TRBD2	TRBJ2-1	TRBV27	many	CASRYGGVNEQFF	TGTGCCAGTCGGTACGGGGGGGTGAATGAGCAGTTCTTC
-	TRBJ1-1	TRBV2	-	CASTFTGGMNTEAFF	TGTGCCAGCACTTTCACCGGCGGGATGAACACTGAAGCTTTCTTT
-	TRBJ2-7	TRBV5-1	-	CASRPTSAYEQYF	TGCGCCAGCAGGCCGACTAGTGCCTACGAGCAGTACTTC
-	TRBJ2-5	TRBV11-1	-	CASSEGEGVPTQYF	TGTGCCAGCAGCGAAGGAGAGGGGGTTCCGACCCAGTACTTC
TRBD2	TRBJ2-2	TRBV7-9	-	CSSSGASGELFF	TGTTCCAGCAGCGGGGCATCCGGGGAGCTGTTTTTT
TRBD1	TRBJ1-5	TRBV13	-	CASSLGAGQGNQPQHF	TGTGCCAGCAGCTTAGGAGCGGGACAGGGGAACCAGCCCCAGCATTTT
-	TRBJ2-7	TRBV7-2	-	CASSLDGSSYEQYF	TGTGCCAGCAGCTTAGACGGGAGCTCCTACGAGCAGTACTTC
-	TRBJ1-5	TRBV30	-	CAWSLKQFNQPQHF	TGTGCCTGGAGTTTAAAACAGTTTAATCAGCCCCAGCATTTT
TRBD1	TRBJ2-5	TRBV18	-	CASSSTGGFLETQYF	TGTGCCAGCTCATCGACAGGGGGATTCTTGGAGACCCAGTACTTC
TRBD2	TRBJ2-7	TRBV14	once	CASSQGLASEQYF	TGTGCCAGCAGCCAAGGACTAGCTTCCGAGCAGTACTTC
-	TRBJ2-1	TRBV19	-	CASSIPVGLAGFDEQFF	TGTGCCAGTAGTATTCCGGTTGGCCTGGCCGGGTTTGATGAGCAGTTCTTC
-	TRBJ2-5	TRBV20-1	-	CSANRGETQYF	TGCAGTGCAAACCGGGGAGAGACCCAGTACTTC
-	TRBJ2-3	TRBV4-1	-	CASSQAGAPGTDTQYF	TGCGCCAGCAGCCAAGCAGGGGCCCCTGGCACAGATACGCAGTATTTT
TRBD1	TRBJ2-7	TRBV5-1	-	CASRRQGHEDYEQYF	TGCGCCAGCCGGAGACAGGGGCATGAGGACTACGAGCAGTACTTC
TRBD2	TRBJ2-2	TRBV7-3	-	CASSPLGLAGTGELFF	TGTGCCAGCAGCCCCTTGGGACTAGCAGGCACCGGGGAGCTGTTTTTT
TRBD1	TRBJ1-5	TRBV28	-	CASSLGDREHQPQHF	TGTGCCAGCAGTCTAGGGGACAGGGAGCATCAGCCCCAGCATTTT
-	TRBJ1-2	TRBV28	-	CASSPLASRYTF	TGTGCCAGCAGTCCCCTGGCATCCCGCTACACCTTC
TRBD2	TRBJ2-1	TRBV6-1	-	CATGGGPYEQFF	TGTGCCACGGGCGGGGGGCCGTATGAGCAGTTCTTC
TRBD2	TRBJ2-1	TRBV9	-	CASSPPRGLAGGPNEQFF	TGTGCCAGCAGCCCCCCCAGAGGACTAGCGGGAGGGCCAAATGAGCAGTTCTTC